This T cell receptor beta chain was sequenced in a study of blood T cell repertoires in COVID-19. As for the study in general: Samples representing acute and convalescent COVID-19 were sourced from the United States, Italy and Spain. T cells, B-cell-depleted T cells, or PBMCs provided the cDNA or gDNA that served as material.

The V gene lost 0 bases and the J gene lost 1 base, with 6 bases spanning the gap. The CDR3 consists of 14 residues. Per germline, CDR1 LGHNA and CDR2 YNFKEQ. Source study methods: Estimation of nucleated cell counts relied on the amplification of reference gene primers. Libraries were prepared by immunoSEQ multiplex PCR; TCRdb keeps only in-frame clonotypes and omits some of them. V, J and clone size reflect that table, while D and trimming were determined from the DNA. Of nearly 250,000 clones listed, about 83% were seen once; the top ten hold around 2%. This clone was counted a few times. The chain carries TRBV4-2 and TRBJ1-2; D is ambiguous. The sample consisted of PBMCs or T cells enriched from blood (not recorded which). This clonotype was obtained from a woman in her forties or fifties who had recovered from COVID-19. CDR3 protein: CASSQDRNNYGYTF. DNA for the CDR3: TGTGCCAGCAGCCAAGACAGGAATAACTATGGCTACACCTTC.